Presented here are 18 T cell receptor beta chains from one specimen sequenced in a study of STAT5B mutations in CD4+ large granular lymphocyte leukemia. Profiled with immunoSEQ multiplex PCR; TCRdb holds only in-frame clones, not every one. Seen here are around 24,000 clones, around 72% observed once, and the top ten hold approximately 0.65%. The source material was CD4+ T cells from blood buffy coats. All receptors derive from a human donor in good health.

This clone has just a few counts. This sequence joins TRBV6-5 and TRBJ2-2; the D is unclear. Looked up from germline, CDR1 is MNHEY and CDR2 is SVGAGI. The CDR3 consists of 13 residues. The chain's CDR3 is CAVRSSVIGELFF. The CDR3, as DNA: TGTGCAGTACGATCCAGTGTGATCGGGGAGCTGTTTTTT.

This sequence joins TRBV4-3 and TRBJ1-2; D gene unclear. V shed 1 base and J shed 3 bases, with 12 bases lying between them. Germline CDR1 is LGHNA and CDR2 is YSLEER. The CDR3 runs to 15 residues. CDR3 coding DNA: TGCGCCAGCAGCCAAGTCCGAGGACTGGACTATGGCTACACCTTC. This codes for CASSQVRGLDYGYTF.

The rearrangement uses TRBV5-1 and TRBJ2-1; TRBD2 agrees at 10 bases. This CDR3 has 16 amino acids. Trimming cost V 3 bases and J 3 bases; bases outside gene matches: 6. The germline V gene encodes CDR1 SGHRS and CDR2 YFSETQ. CDR3 in DNA: TGCGCCAGCAGCTCAGCAGCGGGGGGGAACTACAATGAGCAGTTCTTC. This translates into CASSSAAGGNYNEQFF.

This sequence joins TRBV11-3 and TRBJ2-7; maybe TRBD1 (6 bases). Per germline, CDR1 SGHNT and CDR2 YENEEA. This CDR3 contains 14 residues. Between the trimmed V and J ends, which lost 9 bases and 1 base, there was a span of 16 bases. CDR3 protein: CASKPGQLSYEQYF. CDR3 sequence (DNA): TGTGCCAGTAAACCGGGACAATTATCCTACGAGCAGTACTTC.

This chain connects TRBV28 to TRBJ1-1, with D unresolved. The CDR3 consists of 14 residues. Trimming stripped 6 bases from V and 5 bases from J, with 16 bases between. Germline assignment: CDR1 MDHEN and CDR2 SYDVKM. The CDR3 here is CASSPYDRTTEAFF. For the CDR3, the DNA is TGTGCCAGCAGCCCTTATGACCGTACTACTGAAGCTTTCTTT.

J is TRBJ2-7 and V is TRBV7-9, with D unresolved. Germline loops: CDR1 SEHNR, CDR2 FQNEAQ (reference sequence). The CDR3 sequence is 14 residues long. The V end lost 1 base, the J end lost 3 bases, and 10 bases lay between the germline ends. The CDR3 reads CASSLVGQNYEQYF. DNA of the CDR3: TGTGCCAGCAGCTTAGTGGGTCAGAACTACGAGCAGTACTTC.

Only a few counts were recorded for this clone. The chain couples TRBV28 to TRBJ1-1; 7 bases match TRBD1. The CDR3 extends over 13 amino acids. The V and J ends lost 6 bases and 6 bases, in that order; junction bases with no gene match: 7. The germline gives CDR1 MDHEN, CDR2 SYDVKM. The CDR3 coding sequence is TGTGCCAGCAGACCACAGGGGTTTCCTGAAGCTTTCTTT. It codes for CASRPQGFPEAFF.

This chain connects TRBV2 to TRBJ1-4; 8 bases match TRBD1. The CDR3 totals 14 residues. J lost 5 bases, V lost 4 bases, and 3 bases had no gene match. Germline V lookup: CDR1 SNHLY, CDR2 FYNNEI. CDR3 DNA sequence: TGTGCCAGCAGTGTCCAGGGGGCAAATGAAAAACTGTTTTTT. Translated: CASSVQGANEKLFF.

The chain uses TRBV5-4 and TRBJ2-1, with a possible D match to TRBD2 (7 bases). Per germline, CDR1 SGHNT and CDR2 YYREEE (reference sequence). Trimming left V 1 base short and J 8 bases short, with 16 bases between. The CDR3 is 15 residues long. CDR3 protein: CASSLSSKGGDEQFF. DNA of the CDR3: TGTGCCAGCAGCTTGTCGTCAAAGGGGGGGGATGAGCAGTTCTTC.

The chain is built from TRBV27 and TRBJ1-5, with D unresolved. CDR1 MNHEY and CDR2 SMNVEV come from the germline V gene (reference sequence). With 2 bases removed from V and 4 bases from J, the gap between germline ends came to 15 bases. The CDR3 spans 16 residues. The CDR3 DNA sequence: TGTGCCAGCAGTTTACGGGGTGGCAGGCGAAATCAGCCCCAGCATTTT. Its protein is CASSLRGGRRNQPQHF.

This chain connects TRBV7-2 to TRBJ1-1; no reliable D call. The CDR3 length is 14 residues. Germline V CDR1 and CDR2: SGHTA, FQGNSA. V lost 2 bases to trimming and J lost 1 base, with 8 bases between them. Here the CDR3 reads CASSLLYGNTEAFF. In nucleotides, the CDR3 is TGTGCCAGCAGCTTACTTTACGGGAACACTGAAGCTTTCTTT. The whole variable domain, filled in from reference TRBV7-2 and TRBJ1-1, reads GAGVSQSPSNKVTEKGKDVELRCDPISGHTALYWYRQSLGQGLEFLIYFQGNSAPDKSGLPSDRFSAERTGGSVSTLTIQRTQQEDSAVYLCASSLLYGNTEAFFGQGTRLTVV.

The chain couples TRBV2 to TRBJ2-1, with D possibly matching TRBD2 (6 bases). The CDR3 sequence is 16 residues long. The V end lost 7 bases, the J end lost 9 bases, and 25 bases lay between the germline ends. Per germline, CDR1 SNHLY and CDR2 FYNNEI. The CDR3: CASNEGGWAAISEQFF. As DNA, the CDR3 is TGTGCCAGCAATGAGGGAGGTTGGGCGGCGATTTCTGAGCAGTTCTTC.

This clone was detected a few times. The J gene is TRBJ1-6, the V gene TRBV14; D is ambiguous. The CDR3 sequence is 13 residues long. Germline CDR1 and CDR2: SGHDN and FVKESK. V lost 1 base and J lost 7, with 5 bases in between. This CDR3 reads CASSQVENSPLHF. In DNA form, the CDR3 reads TGTGCCAGCAGCCAAGTTGAGAATTCACCCCTCCACTTT.

The genes are TRBV4-2 and TRBJ2-5, with TRBD1 matching over 8 bases. CDR3 length equals 14 residues. J was trimmed by 4 bases and V by 3 bases; bases with no gene match: 4. The germline CDR1 and CDR2 sequences are LGHNA and YNFKEQ. The CDR3 region is CASSQPDRVETQYF. The DNA for the CDR3 is TGTGCCAGCAGCCAGCCGGACAGGGTAGAGACCCAGTACTTC.

The rearrangement joins TRBV28 to TRBJ2-7; D is ambiguous. This CDR3 is 14 amino acids long. CDR1 and CDR2 from the germline V gene are MDHEN and SYDVKM. Trimming left V 6 bases short and J 3 bases short, with 15 bases between. The CDR3 here is CASSHGMTFYEQYF. CDR3 in DNA: TGTGCCAGCAGCCATGGTATGACGTTCTACGAGCAGTACTTC.

The genes are TRBV5-4 and TRBJ2-3; maybe TRBD2 (7 bases). This CDR3 contains 15 residues. CDR1 and CDR2 (germline): SGHNT, YYREEE (reference sequence). Trimming took 0 bases from V and 2 from J, leaving 10 bases between them. The CDR3 sequence: CASSLGGGSTDTQYF. Written as DNA, the CDR3 is TGTGCCAGCAGCTTGGGGGGGGGCTCCACAGATACGCAGTATTTT. Full variable domain (missing parts from reference TRBV5-4 and TRBJ2-3): ETGVTQSPTHLIKTRGQQVTLRCSSQSGHNTVSWYQQALGQGPQFIFQYYREEENGRGNFPPRFSGLQFPNYSSELNVNALELDDSALYLCASSLGGGSTDTQYFGPGTRLTVL.

The chain joins TRBV7-3 to TRBJ2-5, with 12 bases lining up with TRBD1. Trimming took 4 bases from V and 4 from J; bases not matched to a gene: 7. Germline CDR1 reads SGHTA; CDR2 reads FQGTGA. This CDR3 spans 16 amino acids. The CDR3 DNA reads TGTGCCAGCAGCTCAGGGACAGGGGGCGCATTAGAGACCCAGTACTTC. This encodes CASSSGTGGALETQYF.

V is TRBV5-1 and J is TRBJ2-2; 9 positions agree with TRBD1. Losses at the gene ends were 0 bases for V and 5 bases for J; bases not matched to a gene: 5. The CDR3 totals 16 residues. CDR1 is SGHRS and CDR2 is YFSETQ in the germline V gene. CDR3 sequence reads: CASSLAGQGPTGELFF. In DNA form, the CDR3 reads TGCGCCAGCAGCTTGGCGGGACAGGGCCCTACCGGGGAGCTGTTTTTT.